Listed here are 27 T cell receptor beta chains from one sample, sequenced in a study of blood T cell repertoires in COVID-19. Repertoires were generated with immunoSEQ multiplex PCR, while TCRdb's copy carries only in-frame clones and drops some. Of 120,000 or so clones listed, around three quarters are singletons. The sample taken for sequencing was peripheral blood. Source of these receptors: a man aged 35 to 55 with active or convalescent COVID-19.

The rearrangement uses TRBV5-1 and TRBJ2-7; D gene ambiguous. CDR1 SGHRS and CDR2 YFSETQ come from the germline V gene. Trimming shortened V by 3 bases and J by 3 bases, and 10 bases separated the two germline ends. CDR3 length: 13 amino acids. CDR3 sequence: CASSSRLDYEQYF. The CDR3 coding sequence is TGCGCCAGCAGCTCACGACTGGACTACGAGCAGTACTTC.

This clone was counted once. The chain carries TRBV30 and TRBJ2-2, with D hard to call. Between the trimmed V and J ends, which lost 1 base and 6 bases, there was a span of 12 bases. Germline V gene data show CDR1 as GTSNPN and CDR2 as SVGIG (reference sequence). The CDR3 consists of 14 residues. CDR3 nucleotide sequence: TGTGCCTGGAGTGACGTAGCCTGGTCCGGGGAGCTGTTTTTT. Amino acid sequence: CAWSDVAWSGELFF.

The rearrangement uses TRBV19 and TRBJ2-1; D is possibly TRBD2 (5 bases). CDR1 is LNHDA and CDR2 is SQIVND in the germline V gene (reference sequence). The CDR3 spans 14 residues. V was cut by 8 bases and J by 0 bases, with 11 bases left in between. For the CDR3, the DNA is TGTGCCAGTTCCTGGGAGTCCTCCTACAATGAGCAGTTCTTC. Protein: CASSWESSYNEQFF. The variable domain in full, with the rest retrieved from reference TRBV19 and TRBJ2-1, is DGGITQSPKYLFRKEGQNVTLSCEQNLNHDAMYWYRQDPGQGLRLIYYSQIVNDFQKGDIAEGYSVSREKKESFPLTVTSAQKNPTAFYLCASSWESSYNEQFFGPGTRLTVL.

The chain recombines TRBV20-1 with TRBJ1-4; D remains unclear. There are 11 residues in the CDR3. The germline gives CDR1 DFQATT, CDR2 SNEGSKA (reference sequence). Trimming pared 5 bases from V and 7 bases from J, leaving 8 bases between. The CDR3 loop is CSAWESEKLFF. For the CDR3, the DNA is TGCAGTGCTTGGGAGAGTGAAAAACTGTTTTTT.

The gene calls are TRBV10-3 and TRBJ1-5; TRBD1 is a possible D gene (5 bases). Germline CDR1 ENHRY, CDR2 SYGVKD. V was cut by 4 bases and J by 9 bases, with 10 bases left in between. The CDR3 consists of 12 residues. CDR3 in DNA: TGTGCCATCAGTGGACTCGGGGGGCCCCAGCATTTT. Translating it yields CAISGLGGPQHF.

CDR3 sequence (DNA): TGCGCCAGCAGCCAAGGTTACTACAATGAGCAGTTCTTC. Amino acid sequence: CASSQGYYNEQFF. This sequence joins TRBV4-1 and TRBJ2-1; D gene unclear. This CDR3 has 13 residues. Between the trimmed V and J ends, which lost 1 base and 3 bases, there was a span of 4 bases. Per the germline V gene, CDR1 is MGHRA and CDR2 is YSYEKL.

The chain links TRBV27 to TRBJ2-3; no definite D call. V shed 2 bases and J shed 10 bases, with 13 bases lying between them. There are 13 residues in the CDR3. CDR1 and CDR2 (germline): MNHEY, SMNVEV (reference sequence). CDR3 nucleotides: TGTGCCAGCAGTTTAGTGACTTTCCCTGCGCAGTATTTT. The encoded protein is CASSLVTFPAQYF.

V usage is TRBV6-6 and J usage is TRBJ1-1, with D possibly matching TRBD1 (5 bases). V was shortened by 5 bases and J by 4 bases, with 11 bases between the two germline ends. Germline V CDR1 and CDR2: MNHNY, SVGAGI (reference sequence). CDR3 length: 13 amino acids. CDR3 in DNA: TGTGCCAGCAGTCCGGGGGAACCCACTGAAGCTTTCTTT. Translation gives CASSPGEPTEAFF.

The rearrangement uses TRBV5-6 and TRBJ1-4; 7 nucleotides match TRBD1. J gave up 8 bases and V 5 bases, and 12 bases lay outside the gene matches. The germline V gene encodes CDR1 SGHDT and CDR2 YYEEEE. The CDR3 runs to 15 residues. The CDR3 spells CASSLRTGGDEKLFF. The DNA for the CDR3 is TGTGCCAGCAGTTTGAGGACAGGCGGGGACGAAAAACTGTTTTTT. Complete variable domain (other parts from reference TRBV5-6 and TRBJ1-4): DAGVTQSPTHLIKTRGQQVTLRCSPKSGHDTVSWYQQALGQGPQFIFQYYEEEERQRGNFPDRFSGHQFPNYSSELNVNALLLGDSALYLCASSLRTGGDEKLFFGSGTQLSVL.

CDR3 sequence reads: CASSLRSPGELFF. CDR3 DNA: TGTGCCAGCAGTCTCAGGTCCCCCGGGGAGCTGTTTTTT. The chain carries TRBV11-3 and TRBJ2-2, with D unresolved. V shed 6 bases and J shed 6 bases, with 11 bases lying between them. The length of the CDR3 is 13 residues. Germline V gene data show CDR1 as SGHNT and CDR2 as YENEEA. Supplemented by reference TRBV11-3 and TRBJ2-2, the full variable domain reads EAGVVQSPRYKIIEKKQPVAFWCNPISGHNTLYWYLQNLGQGPELLIRYENEEAVDDSQLPKDRFSAERLKGVDSTLKIQPAELGDSAVYLCASSLRSPGELFFGEGSRLTVL.

The sample holds one count of this clone. The chain has TRBV30 and TRBJ1-6, with D hard to call. Germline-derived CDR1 and CDR2 are GTSNPN and SVGIG (reference sequence). The CDR3 contains 14 residues. The V gene lost 5 bases and the J gene lost 7 bases, with 15 bases spanning the gap. This CDR3 is CAWRPGLENSPLHF. The CDR3 DNA reads TGTGCCTGGCGGCCCGGACTGGAGAATTCACCCCTCCACTTT.

This clone has only a few counts. CDR3 amino acids: CASGVSGGTEAFF. CDR3 coding DNA: TGTGCTAGTGGAGTTTCGGGGGGCACTGAAGCTTTCTTT. The chain has TRBV12-5 and TRBJ1-1; D perhaps matches TRBD1 (5 bases). The CDR3 has 13 residues. The germline V gene has CDR1 LGHNT and CDR2 FRNRAP. Trimming removed 6 bases from V and 4 bases from J, with 12 bases in between.

This clone was picked up a small number of times. The chain combines TRBV19 with TRBJ2-5; 16 nucleotides match TRBD2. The germline V gene encodes CDR1 LNHDA and CDR2 SQIVND (reference sequence). V shed 6 bases, J shed 9 bases, and the junction held 10 bases outside the gene matches. CDR3 length equals 16 residues. CDR3 residues: CASSVPGLAGGPPQYF. Here the CDR3 DNA reads TGTGCCAGTAGCGTCCCGGGACTAGCGGGAGGGCCTCCCCAGTACTTC.

The chain links TRBV5-1 to TRBJ1-1; maybe TRBD1 (5 bases). CDR1 and CDR2 (germline): SGHRS, YFSETQ. The germline V and J ends were trimmed by 5 bases and 1 base, with 9 bases remaining between them. CDR3 length: 13 residues. CDR3 region: CASRVDRNTEAFF. The CDR3 DNA follows: TGCGCCAGCAGGGTTGACAGGAACACTGAAGCTTTCTTT.

The V and J genes are TRBV28 and TRBJ1-3; 7 positions agree with TRBD1. V was pared by 6 bases and J by 2 bases, with 4 bases of the junction left unmatched. The CDR3 consists of 14 residues. Germline values: CDR1 MDHEN, CDR2 SYDVKM. The CDR3 nucleotides are TGTGCCAGCAGCACGACAGGGACTGGAAACACCATATATTTT. Translated: CASSTTGTGNTIYF.

V usage is TRBV7-9 and J usage is TRBJ1-1, with a possible D match to TRBD1 (5 bases). Trimming removed 3 bases from V and 3 bases from J, with 14 bases in between. This CDR3 spans 15 amino acids. Per the germline V gene, CDR1 is SEHNR and CDR2 is FQNEAQ (reference sequence). The CDR3 DNA follows: TGTGCCAGCAGCTTGGAGGGGAGTCTGGACACTGAAGCTTTCTTT. Translated: CASSLEGSLDTEAFF.

V usage is TRBV28 and J usage is TRBJ1-1, with 7 bases fitting TRBD1. CDR3 length: 14 amino acids. CDR1 MDHEN and CDR2 SYDVKM come from the germline V gene. J lost 4 bases, V lost 6 bases, and 8 bases had no gene match. Here the CDR3 reads CASRRPTGPTEAFF. Written as DNA, the CDR3 is TGTGCCAGCAGACGTCCGACAGGGCCCACTGAAGCTTTCTTT.

The V gene is TRBV5-1, the J gene TRBJ1-4; tentative D call: TRBD1 (6 bases). Germline V gene sequence: CDR1 SGHRS, CDR2 YFSETQ. V shed 5 bases and J shed 0 bases, with 11 bases lying between them. The CDR3 covers 15 residues. The CDR3 region is CASRVSGATNEKLFF. For the CDR3, the DNA is TGCGCCAGCAGAGTTTCAGGGGCAACTAATGAAAAACTGTTTTTT. Supplemented by reference TRBV5-1 and TRBJ1-4, the full variable domain reads KAGVTQTPRYLIKTRGQQVTLSCSPISGHRSVSWYQQTPGQGLQFLFEYFSETQRNKGNFPGRFSGRQFSNSRSEMNVSTLELGDSALYLCASRVSGATNEKLFFGSGTQLSVL.

This clone has just one count. DNA for the CDR3: TGCAGCGTTGACGAACAGAATCGCGCCGAGCAGTACTTC. This encodes CSVDEQNRAEQYF. The chain couples TRBV29-1 to TRBJ2-7, with no clear D. The CDR3 loop spans 13 amino acids. Trimming left V 3 bases short and J 6 bases short, with 15 bases between. Germline loops: CDR1 SQVTM, CDR2 ANQGSEA.

The chain combines TRBV29-1 with TRBJ2-1; no firm D call. The CDR3 contains 14 residues. CDR1 is SQVTM and CDR2 is ANQGSEA in the germline V gene. V lost 1 base, J lost 8 bases, and 15 bases lay in between. Here the CDR3 DNA reads TGCAGCGTTGAAGGGCATTCCGAATTGGATGAGCAGTTCTTC. This translates into CSVEGHSELDEQFF.

This clone came up a few times. This chain links TRBV19 with TRBJ1-2, with D hard to call. V lost 0 bases and J 3 bases, leaving 17 bases between the germline ends. CDR1 LNHDA and CDR2 SQIVND come from the germline V gene (reference sequence). The CDR3 sequence is 17 residues long. The chain's CDR3 is CASSIDRGGRSDYGYTF. The CDR3 nucleotides are TGTGCCAGTAGTATAGATCGGGGAGGAAGGAGTGACTATGGCTACACCTTC.

This clone was detected many times. The chain recombines TRBV5-6 with TRBJ2-5; perhaps TRBD2 as D (6 bases). The germline V gene has CDR1 SGHDT and CDR2 YYEEEE. Trimming took 2 bases from V and 5 from J, leaving 13 bases between them. The CDR3 extends over 14 amino acids. In nucleotides, the CDR3 is TGTGCCAGCAGCTTCGCGGGGCCAAAGGAGACCCAGTACTTC. It translates to CASSFAGPKETQYF.

V gene TRBV15 combines with J gene TRBJ2-1; D gene unclear. The CDR3 is 16 amino acids. Trimming removed 1 base from V and 2 bases from J, with 12 bases in between. Looked up from germline, CDR1 is LNHNV and CDR2 is YYDKDF (reference sequence). This chain's CDR3 is CATSRVLAETYNEQFF. The CDR3, as DNA: TGTGCCACCAGCAGAGTGTTGGCGGAAACCTACAATGAGCAGTTCTTC.

The chain recombines TRBV6-2 or TRBV6-3 with TRBJ2-7; possible D gene TRBD1, 6 bases. This CDR3 spans 13 amino acids. Deletions cut 2 bases from V and 5 bases from J, with 10 bases between. Looked up from germline, CDR1 is MNHEY and CDR2 is SVGEGT. CDR3 sequence reads: CASSYPQGHEQYF. For the CDR3, the DNA is TGTGCCAGCAGTTACCCGCAGGGGCACGAGCAGTACTTC.

This clone was recorded only once. The rearrangement links TRBV27 to TRBJ2-1, with D possibly matching TRBD2 (6 bases). This CDR3 region has 13 residues. Germline V gene sequence: CDR1 MNHEY, CDR2 SMNVEV (reference sequence). Deletions cut 2 bases from V and 9 bases from J, with 11 bases between. The DNA for the CDR3 is TGTGCCAGCAGTTTAGAGGAGGGCCGTGAGCAGTTCTTC. Amino acids: CASSLEEGREQFF.

This clone appeared a few times. The chain is built from TRBV3-1 (or the pseudogene TRBV3-2) and TRBJ2-5, with 7 positions matching TRBD2. V lost 4 bases and J lost 2; bases outside the gene matches: 10. The CDR3 is made up of 16 amino acids. The germline CDR1 and CDR2 sequences are LGHDT and YNNKEL (reference sequence). The CDR3 region has the DNA TGTGCCAGCAGCCCCCAAAGGGGCGGGAGACAAGAGACCCAGTACTTC. As protein: CASSPQRGGRQETQYF.

This clone occurred once. Other nucleotide sequences from this sample produce the same CDR3. The chain joins TRBV24-1 to TRBJ2-7; weak D call: TRBD2 (5 bases). Trimming shortened V by 7 bases and J by 4 bases, and 7 bases separated the two germline ends. CDR1 is KGHDR and CDR2 is SFDVKD in the germline V gene. The CDR3 contains 11 residues. For the CDR3, the DNA is TGTGCCACCAGCAGCGGTTACGAGCAGTACTTC. As protein: CATSSGYEQYF.